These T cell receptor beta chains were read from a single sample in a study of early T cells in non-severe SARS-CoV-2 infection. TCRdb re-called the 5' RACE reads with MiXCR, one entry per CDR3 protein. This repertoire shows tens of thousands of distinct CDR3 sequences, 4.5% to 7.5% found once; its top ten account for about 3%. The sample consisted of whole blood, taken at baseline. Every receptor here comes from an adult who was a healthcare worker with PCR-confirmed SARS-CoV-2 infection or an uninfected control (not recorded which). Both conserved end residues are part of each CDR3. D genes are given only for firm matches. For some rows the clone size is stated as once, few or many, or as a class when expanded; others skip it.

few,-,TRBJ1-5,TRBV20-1,TGCAGTGCTAGAGACGGGGGCGATAATAGCAATCAGCCCCAGCATTTT,CSARDGGDNSNQPQHF
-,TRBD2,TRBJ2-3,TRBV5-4,TGTGTCAGCAGTCCCAGGGGGGTAGCGGGAGACAAGGCAGATACGCAGTATTTT,CVSSPRGVAGDKADTQYF
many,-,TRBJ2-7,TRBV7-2,TGTGCCAGCAGCTTCGGGGAGGTGCGTGCCACCTACGAGCAGTACTTC,CASSFGEVRATYEQYF
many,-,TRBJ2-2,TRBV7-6,TGTGCCAGCAGCCACAGGAACACCGGGGAGCTGTTTTTT,CASSHRNTGELFF
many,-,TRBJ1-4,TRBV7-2,TGTGCCAGCAGCTTACGAGGACGAGGGACTAATGAAAAACTGTTTTTT,CASSLRGRGTNEKLFF
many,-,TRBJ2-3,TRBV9,TGTGCCAGCAGCGTAGGAGGACGGGTCCCAGATACGCAGTATTTT,CASSVGGRVPDTQYF
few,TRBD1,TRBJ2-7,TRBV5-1,TGCGCCAGCAGCTTGGGCGACAGGGACTACGAGCAGTACTTC,CASSLGDRDYEQYF
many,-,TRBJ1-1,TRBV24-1,TGTGCCACCAGTGATACCAACAGGGTCACTGAAGCTTTCTTT,CATSDTNRVTEAFF
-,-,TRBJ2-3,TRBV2,TGTGCCAGCAGGTGGGCCGGGACGGTGACAGATACGCAGTATTTT,CASRWAGTVTDTQYF
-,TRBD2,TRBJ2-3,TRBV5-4,TGTGCCAGCAGCTTGGGAATAGCGGGAGATACGCAGTATTTT,CASSLGIAGDTQYF
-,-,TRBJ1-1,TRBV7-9,TGTGCCAGCAGCTTACGCGGGGAAGAAGCTTTCTTT,CASSLRGEEAFF
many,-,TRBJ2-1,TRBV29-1,TGCAGCGTCGGGAAAAGCTCCTACAATGAGCAGTTCTTC,CSVGKSSYNEQFF
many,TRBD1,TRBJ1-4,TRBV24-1,TGTGCCACCAGTGATCTATGGACAGGGCCTAATGAAAAACTGTTTTTT,CATSDLWTGPNEKLFF
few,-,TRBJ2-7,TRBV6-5,TGTGCCAGCAGTTACTCGAGGGAGCAGTACTTC,CASSYSREQYF
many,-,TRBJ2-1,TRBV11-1,TGTGCCAGCAGCTTAGAACGCGATGAGCAGTTCTTC,CASSLERDEQFF
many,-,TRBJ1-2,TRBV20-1,TGCAGTGCTAGAGATCTCGGACTAGGGGCCAGAGGCTACACCTTC,CSARDLGLGARGYTF
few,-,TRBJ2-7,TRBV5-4,TGTGCCAGCAGTACGATCCGGGGCCCCTACGAGCAGTACTTC,CASSTIRGPYEQYF
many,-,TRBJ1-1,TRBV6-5,TGTGCCAGCAGTTACGGACAGAGGTTAGAAGCTTTCTTT,CASSYGQRLEAFF
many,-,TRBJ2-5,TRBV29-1,TGCAGCGTCCCCACCGGGACCCTGCGGGGCCAAGAGACCCAGTACTTC,CSVPTGTLRGQETQYF
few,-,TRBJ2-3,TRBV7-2,TGTGCCAGCAGCTTAGTAGCGGACTCCACAGATACGCAGTATTTT,CASSLVADSTDTQYF
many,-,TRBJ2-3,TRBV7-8,TGTGCCAGCAGCTCAAAGCGGAGCACAGATACGCAGTATTTT,CASSSKRSTDTQYF
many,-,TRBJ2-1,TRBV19,TGTGCCAGTAGTATGGCCCCTCAGTTCAGTGTGTCCAATGAGCAGTTCTTC,CASSMAPQFSVSNEQFF
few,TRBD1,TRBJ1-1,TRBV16,TGTGCCAGCAGCCAATTGGGACAGGGCACTGAAGCTTTCTTT,CASSQLGQGTEAFF
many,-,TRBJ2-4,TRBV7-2,TGTGCCAGCAGCTTAGCCAGCGGAGTAGCCAAAAACATTCAGTACTTC,CASSLASGVAKNIQYF
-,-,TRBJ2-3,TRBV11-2,TGTGCCAGCAGCTTAGGACCCGCCACAGATACGCAGTATTTT,CASSLGPATDTQYF
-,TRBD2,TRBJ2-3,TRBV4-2,TGTGCCAGCAGCCAATCTCCGGGACTAAAAGATACGCAGTATTTT,CASSQSPGLKDTQYF